One sample yielded the 9 T cell receptor beta chains listed below, sequenced in a study of beta chain features in type 1 diabetes. Isolated RNA was reverse transcribed in full, so expressed TCRB transcripts were sequenced. Using immunoSEQ multiplex PCR, the repertoire was profiled, and TCRdb retains in-frame clones only, with some absent. Of a few hundred thousand clones listed, over 8.5% were seen once; the top ten hold 0.034%. Sequencing was performed on naive CD4+ T cells from blood. All receptors derive from a young woman in good health.

This chain links TRBV10-3 with TRBJ2-7; a weak D match, TRBD1 (6 bases). The germline V and J ends were trimmed by 3 bases and 5 bases, with 8 bases remaining between them. The CDR3 runs 12 residues. Looked up from germline, CDR1 is ENHRY and CDR2 is SYGVKD. Here the CDR3 reads CAISDRGHEQYF. In DNA form, the CDR3 reads TGTGCCATCAGTGACAGGGGCCACGAGCAGTACTTC.

This clone was detected only a few times. The V call is TRBV2, the J call TRBJ2-2; tentatively, D is TRBD1 (6 bases). The ends were cut back, 4 bases at V and 5 bases at J, with 14 bases in the middle. Germline assignment: CDR1 SNHLY and CDR2 FYNNEI. CDR3 length equals 15 residues. The CDR3 sequence: CASSALGQGTGELFF. As DNA, the CDR3 is TGTGCCAGCAGTGCCCTGGGCCAGGGGACCGGGGAGCTGTTTTTT.

This clone was seen only a few times. The chain uses TRBV18 and TRBJ2-7; D not resolved. The V gene lost 8 bases and the J gene lost 6 bases, with 8 bases spanning the gap. CDR3 length: 10 amino acids. Germline CDR1 is KGHSH and CDR2 is LQKENI. The chain's CDR3 is CASPRCEQYF. The DNA of the CDR3 is TGTGCCAGCCCCCGGTGCGAGCAGTACTTC.

The chain couples TRBV5-1 to TRBJ2-6; D might be TRBD1 (6 bases). V gave up 0 bases and J gave up 0 bases, with 13 bases separating them. The germline V gene has CDR1 SGHRS and CDR2 YFSETQ. The CDR3 is 18 residues long. The CDR3 nucleotides read TGCGCCAGCAGCTTGGCTGGACAGACCAGCTCTGGGGCCAACGTCCTGACTTTC. The encoded protein is CASSLAGQTSSGANVLTF.

In its sample, this clone was seen a few times. V gene TRBV14 combines with J gene TRBJ2-3; the match to TRBD2 covers 11 bases. Germline loops: CDR1 SGHDN, CDR2 FVKESK. The CDR3 has 17 residues. V dropped 4 bases and J dropped 0; count of bases not matched to a gene: 6. CDR3 sequence reads: CASSLGTSGYSTDTQYF. In DNA form, the CDR3 reads TGTGCCAGCAGCCTCGGGACTAGCGGATATAGCACAGATACGCAGTATTTT.

The chain is built from TRBV25-1 and TRBJ2-7, with 8 bases fitting TRBD1. J lost 1 base, V lost 6 bases, and 2 bases had no gene match. Germline loops: CDR1 MGHDK, CDR2 SYGVNS. CDR3 length equals 13 residues. CDR3 coding DNA: TGTGCCAGCAGGGGGGACAGGTCCTACGAGCAGTACTTC. Its translation is CASRGDRSYEQYF.

This clone showed up just a few times. The chain recombines TRBV5-1 with TRBJ1-6; D is undetermined. CDR1 and CDR2 from the germline V gene are SGHRS and YFSETQ. CDR3 length: 16 residues. The V and J ends lost 0 bases and 0 bases respectively, with 7 bases between them. DNA of the CDR3: TGCGCCAGCAGCTTGGTAACGGGCTCCTATAATTCACCCCTCCACTTT. As protein: CASSLVTGSYNSPLHF. Full variable domain (outside the CDR3, taken from reference TRBV5-1 and TRBJ1-6): KAGVTQTPRYLIKTRGQQVTLSCSPISGHRSVSWYQQTPGQGLQFLFEYFSETQRNKGNFPGRFSGRQFSNSRSEMNVSTLELGDSALYLCASSLVTGSYNSPLHFGNGTRLTVT.

This chain connects TRBV5-1 to TRBJ2-1; 8 positions agree with TRBD2. Germline V gives CDR1 SGHRS, CDR2 YFSETQ. The CDR3 totals 15 residues. Trimming took 4 bases from V and 3 from J; bases not matched to a gene: 6. CDR3 DNA: TGCGCCAGCAGCCCCTTCGGGACTAGCTACAATGAGCAGTTCTTC. Translation gives CASSPFGTSYNEQFF.

The rearrangement links TRBV5-1 to TRBJ1-2; tentatively, D is TRBD1 (6 bases). Germline values: CDR1 SGHRS, CDR2 YFSETQ. The CDR3 is 15 amino acids. Trimming took 0 bases from V and 4 from J, leaving 13 bases between them. The CDR3 is CASSLATGTRYGYTF. The CDR3 DNA sequence: TGCGCCAGCAGCTTGGCAACAGGGACCCGCTATGGCTACACCTTC.